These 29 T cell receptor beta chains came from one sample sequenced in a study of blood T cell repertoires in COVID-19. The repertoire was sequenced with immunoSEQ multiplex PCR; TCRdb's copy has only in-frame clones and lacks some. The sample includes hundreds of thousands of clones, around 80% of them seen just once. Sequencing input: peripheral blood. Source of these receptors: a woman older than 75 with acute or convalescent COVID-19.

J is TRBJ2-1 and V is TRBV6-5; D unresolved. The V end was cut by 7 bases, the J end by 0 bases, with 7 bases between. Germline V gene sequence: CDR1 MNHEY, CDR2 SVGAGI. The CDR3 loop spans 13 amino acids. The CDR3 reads CASKWSSYNEQFF. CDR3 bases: TGTGCCAGCAAGTGGAGCTCCTACAATGAGCAGTTCTTC.

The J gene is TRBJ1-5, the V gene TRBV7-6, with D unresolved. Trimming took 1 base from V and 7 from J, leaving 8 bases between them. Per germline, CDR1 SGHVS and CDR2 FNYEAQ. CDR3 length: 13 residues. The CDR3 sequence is CASSLESSQPQHF. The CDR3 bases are TGTGCCAGCAGCTTAGAATCGAGCCAGCCCCAGCATTTT.

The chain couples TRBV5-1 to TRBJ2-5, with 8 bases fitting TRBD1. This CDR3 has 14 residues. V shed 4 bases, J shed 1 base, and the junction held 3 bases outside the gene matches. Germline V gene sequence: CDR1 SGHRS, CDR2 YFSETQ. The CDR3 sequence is CASSPTGAQETQYF. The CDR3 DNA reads TGCGCCAGCAGCCCGACAGGGGCCCAAGAGACCCAGTACTTC.

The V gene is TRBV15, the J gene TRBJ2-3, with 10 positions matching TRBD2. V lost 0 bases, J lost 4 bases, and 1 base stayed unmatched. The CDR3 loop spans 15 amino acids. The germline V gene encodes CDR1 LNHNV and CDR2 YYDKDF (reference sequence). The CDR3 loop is CATSRELAGADTQYF. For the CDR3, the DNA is TGTGCCACCAGCAGAGAGCTAGCGGGAGCAGATACGCAGTATTTT.

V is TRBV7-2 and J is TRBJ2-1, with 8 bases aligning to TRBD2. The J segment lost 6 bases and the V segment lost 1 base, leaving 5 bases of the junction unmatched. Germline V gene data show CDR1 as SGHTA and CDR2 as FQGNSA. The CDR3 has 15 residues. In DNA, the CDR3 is TGTGCCAGCAGCTTAGAACCGGCGGGGGGCAATGAGCAGTTCTTC. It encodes CASSLEPAGGNEQFF. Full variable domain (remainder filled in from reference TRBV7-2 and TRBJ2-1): GAGVSQSPSNKVTEKGKDVELRCDPISGHTALYWYRQSLGQGLEFLIYFQGNSAPDKSGLPSDRFSAERTGGSVSTLTIQRTQQEDSAVYLCASSLEPAGGNEQFFGPGTRLTVL.

The CDR3 coding sequence is TGTGCCAGCAGCCAGGGGAACACTGAAGCTTTCTTT. Amino acids: CASSQGNTEAFF. This chain uses TRBV7-2 with TRBJ1-1, with D possibly being TRBD1 (5 bases). CDR3 size: 12 residues. V was cut by 5 bases and J by 1 base, with 5 bases left in between. Germline V gene sequence: CDR1 SGHTA, CDR2 FQGNSA.

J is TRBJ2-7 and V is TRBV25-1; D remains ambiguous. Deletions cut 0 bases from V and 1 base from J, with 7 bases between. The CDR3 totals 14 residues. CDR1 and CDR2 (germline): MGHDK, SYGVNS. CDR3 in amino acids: CASSEYGRSYEQYF. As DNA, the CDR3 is TGTGCCAGCAGTGAATATGGCAGGTCCTACGAGCAGTACTTC.

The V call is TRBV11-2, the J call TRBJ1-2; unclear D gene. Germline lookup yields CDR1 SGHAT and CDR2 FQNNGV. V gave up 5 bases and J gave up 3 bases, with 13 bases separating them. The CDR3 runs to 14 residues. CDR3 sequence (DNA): TGTGCCAGCAGCCGAAACGGGTTAGACTATGGCTACACCTTC. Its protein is CASSRNGLDYGYTF.

The CDR3 protein is CASSYFRQGNSPLHF. CDR3 coding DNA: TGTGCCAGCAGTTACTTTAGACAGGGTAATTCACCCCTCCACTTT. The chain combines TRBV6-5 with TRBJ1-6, with 7 bases that match TRBD1. The length of the CDR3 is 15 residues. With V trimmed by 1 base and J by 6 bases, 3 bases remained unmatched. CDR1 and CDR2 from the germline V gene are MNHEY and SVGAGI.

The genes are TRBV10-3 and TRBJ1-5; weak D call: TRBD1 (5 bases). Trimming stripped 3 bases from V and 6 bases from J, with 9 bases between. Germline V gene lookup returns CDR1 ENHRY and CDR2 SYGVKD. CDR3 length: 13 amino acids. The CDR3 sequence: CAISDRVTQPQHF. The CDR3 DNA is TGTGCCATCAGTGACAGGGTGACTCAGCCCCAGCATTTT.

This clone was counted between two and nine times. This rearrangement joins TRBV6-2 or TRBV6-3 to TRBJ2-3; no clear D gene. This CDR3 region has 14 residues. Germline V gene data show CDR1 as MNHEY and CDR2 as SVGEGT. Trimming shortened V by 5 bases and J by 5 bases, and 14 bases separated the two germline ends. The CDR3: CASSPHGSVDTQYF. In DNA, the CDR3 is TGTGCCAGCAGTCCCCACGGTTCGGTAGATACGCAGTATTTT.

Written as DNA, the CDR3 is TGTGCCAGCAGCCAAGATTCCCTCGAGCAGTACTTC. This gives the protein CASSQDSLEQYF. J is TRBJ2-7 and V is TRBV3-1 (or the pseudogene TRBV3-2), with D unclear. Looked up from germline, CDR1 is LGHDT and CDR2 is YNNKEL (reference sequence). The CDR3 contains 12 residues. The V end was cut by 0 bases, the J end by 6 bases, with 6 bases between.

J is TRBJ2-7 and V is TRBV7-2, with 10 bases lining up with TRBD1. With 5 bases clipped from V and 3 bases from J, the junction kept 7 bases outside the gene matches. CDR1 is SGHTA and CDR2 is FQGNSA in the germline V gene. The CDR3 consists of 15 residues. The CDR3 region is CASSIGTGVGYEQYF. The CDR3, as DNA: TGTGCCAGCAGCATCGGGACAGGGGTCGGCTACGAGCAGTACTTC.

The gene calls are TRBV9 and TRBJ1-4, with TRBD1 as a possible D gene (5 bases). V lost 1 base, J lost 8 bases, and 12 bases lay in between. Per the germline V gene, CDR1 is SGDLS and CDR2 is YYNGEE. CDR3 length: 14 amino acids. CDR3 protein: CASSVRGGGEKLFF. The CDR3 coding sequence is TGTGCCAGCAGCGTACGGGGGGGAGGCGAAAAACTGTTTTTT.

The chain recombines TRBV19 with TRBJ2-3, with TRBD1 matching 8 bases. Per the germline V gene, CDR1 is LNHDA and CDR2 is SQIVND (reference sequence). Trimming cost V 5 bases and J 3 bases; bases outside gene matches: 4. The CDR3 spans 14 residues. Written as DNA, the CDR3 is TGTGCCAGTAGTGTCAGGGGGCGAACAGATACGCAGTATTTT. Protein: CASSVRGRTDTQYF.

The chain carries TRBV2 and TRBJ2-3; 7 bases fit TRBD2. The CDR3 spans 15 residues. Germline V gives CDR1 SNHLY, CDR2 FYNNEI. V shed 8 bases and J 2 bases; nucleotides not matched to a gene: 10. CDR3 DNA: TGTGCCAGCTCTCGATTCGGGGGGTTCACAGATACGCAGTATTTT. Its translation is CASSRFGGFTDTQYF.

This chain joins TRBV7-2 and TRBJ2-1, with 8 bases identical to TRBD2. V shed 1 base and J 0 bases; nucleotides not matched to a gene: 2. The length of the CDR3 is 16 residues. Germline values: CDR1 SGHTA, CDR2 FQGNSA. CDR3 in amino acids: CASSLEAGVSYNEQFF. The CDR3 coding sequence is TGTGCCAGCAGCTTAGAAGCGGGAGTCTCCTACAATGAGCAGTTCTTC.

The CDR3 sequence: CAIGQGFYEQYF. The CDR3 bases are TGTGCCATAGGACAGGGGTTCTACGAGCAGTACTTC. The V and J genes are TRBV6-5 and TRBJ2-7; 9 positions match TRBD1. Per the germline V gene, CDR1 is MNHEY and CDR2 is SVGAGI. J gave up 3 bases and V 10 bases, and 4 bases lay outside the gene matches. The CDR3 runs 12 residues.

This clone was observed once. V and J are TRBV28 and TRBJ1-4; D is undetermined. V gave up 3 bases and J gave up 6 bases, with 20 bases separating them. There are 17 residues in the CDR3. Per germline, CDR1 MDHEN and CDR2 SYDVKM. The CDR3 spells CASSLLPGVRPDEKLFF. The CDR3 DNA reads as TGTGCCAGCAGTTTGCTTCCGGGAGTACGTCCGGATGAAAAACTGTTTTTT.

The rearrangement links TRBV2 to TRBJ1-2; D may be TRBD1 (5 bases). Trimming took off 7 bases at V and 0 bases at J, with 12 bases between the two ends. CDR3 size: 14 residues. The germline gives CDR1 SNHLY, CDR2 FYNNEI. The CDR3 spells CASTHPGANYGYTF. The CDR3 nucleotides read TGTGCCAGCACCCACCCGGGGGCTAACTATGGCTACACCTTC. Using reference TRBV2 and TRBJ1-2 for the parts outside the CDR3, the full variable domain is EPEVTQTPSHQVTQMGQEVILRCVPISNHLYFYWYRQILGQKVEFLVSFYNNEISEKSEIFDDQFSVERPDGSNFTLKIRSTKLEDSAMYFCASTHPGANYGYTFGSGTRLTVV.

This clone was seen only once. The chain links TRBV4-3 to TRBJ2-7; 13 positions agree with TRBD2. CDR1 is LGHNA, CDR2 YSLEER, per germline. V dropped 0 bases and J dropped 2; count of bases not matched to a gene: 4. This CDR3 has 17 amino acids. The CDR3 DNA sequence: TGCGCCAGCAGCCAAGATCCCGGACTAGCGGGGGCCTACGAGCAGTACTTC. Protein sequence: CASSQDPGLAGAYEQYF.

In DNA form, the CDR3 reads TGTGCCAGCAGCTTGGAGAGCAATTCACCCCTCCACTTT. The encoded protein is CASSLESNSPLHF. The chain uses TRBV5-6 and TRBJ1-6; D is unresolved. In germline, CDR1 is SGHDT, CDR2 YYEEEE. The CDR3 covers 13 residues. Trimming took 0 bases from V and 7 from J, leaving 5 bases between them.

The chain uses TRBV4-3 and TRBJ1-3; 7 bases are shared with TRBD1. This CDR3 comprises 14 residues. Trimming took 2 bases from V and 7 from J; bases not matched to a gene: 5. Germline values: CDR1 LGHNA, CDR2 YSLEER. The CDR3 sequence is CASSQLGGRNTIYF. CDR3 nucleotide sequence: TGCGCCAGCAGCCAACTAGGGGGCCGGAACACCATATATTTT.

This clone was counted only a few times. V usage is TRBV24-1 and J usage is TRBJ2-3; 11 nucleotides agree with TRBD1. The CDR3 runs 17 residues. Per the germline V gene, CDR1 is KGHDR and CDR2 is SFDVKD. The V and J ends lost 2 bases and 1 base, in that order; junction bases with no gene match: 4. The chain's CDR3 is CATSDSGQGGGTDTQYF. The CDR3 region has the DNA TGTGCCACCAGTGATTCGGGACAGGGGGGTGGCACAGATACGCAGTATTTT.

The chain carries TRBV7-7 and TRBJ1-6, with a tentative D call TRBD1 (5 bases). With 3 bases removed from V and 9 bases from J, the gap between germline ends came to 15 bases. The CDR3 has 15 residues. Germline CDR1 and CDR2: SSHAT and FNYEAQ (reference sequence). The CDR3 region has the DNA TGTGCCAGCAGCTTGGGGGGACCAGGGACTTCACCCCTCCACTTT. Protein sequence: CASSLGGPGTSPLHF.

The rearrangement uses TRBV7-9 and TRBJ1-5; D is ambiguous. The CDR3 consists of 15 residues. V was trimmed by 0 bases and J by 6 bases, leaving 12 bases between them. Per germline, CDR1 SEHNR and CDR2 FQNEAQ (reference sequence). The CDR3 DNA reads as TGTGCCAGCAGCTTAGCCGGTTCCCCCGGTCAGCCCCAGCATTTT. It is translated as CASSLAGSPGQPQHF.

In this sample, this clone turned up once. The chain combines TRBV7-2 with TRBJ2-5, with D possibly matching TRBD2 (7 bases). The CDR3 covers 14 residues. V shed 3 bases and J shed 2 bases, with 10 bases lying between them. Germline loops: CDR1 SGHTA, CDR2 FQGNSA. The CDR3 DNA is TGTGCCAGCAGCTTGGGGGGGGCTCAAGAGACCCAGTACTTC. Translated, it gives CASSLGGAQETQYF. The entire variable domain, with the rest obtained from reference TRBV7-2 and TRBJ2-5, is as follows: GAGVSQSPSNKVTEKGKDVELRCDPISGHTALYWYRQSLGQGLEFLIYFQGNSAPDKSGLPSDRFSAERTGGSVSTLTIQRTQQEDSAVYLCASSLGGAQETQYFGPGTRLLVL.

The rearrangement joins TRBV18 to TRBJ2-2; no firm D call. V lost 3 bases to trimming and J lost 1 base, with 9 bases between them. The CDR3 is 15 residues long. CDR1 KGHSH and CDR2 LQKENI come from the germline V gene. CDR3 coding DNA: TGTGCCAGCTCACCCGTAGGCGGGAACACCGGGGAGCTGTTTTTT. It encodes CASSPVGGNTGELFF.

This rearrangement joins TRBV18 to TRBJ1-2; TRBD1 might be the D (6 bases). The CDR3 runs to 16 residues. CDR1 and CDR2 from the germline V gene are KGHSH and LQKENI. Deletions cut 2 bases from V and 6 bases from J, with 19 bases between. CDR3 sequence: CASSPSSGGARDGYTF. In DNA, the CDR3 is TGTGCCAGCTCACCATCGTCGGGGGGCGCTCGGGATGGCTACACCTTC.